Listed here are 21 T cell receptor beta chains from one sample, sequenced in a study of breast tumors, draining lymph nodes, adjacent tissues. MiXCR, applied by TCRdb to the multiplex PCR reads, yields one record per CDR3 protein. Altogether about 47,000 distinct CDR3 sequences are present, roughly 24% being singletons, with the ten largest covering 7.5% to 9.5%. The sequenced sample consisted of breast tumor tissue. All receptors derive from a female donor with breast cancer. Some clones in this sample may be carry-over from other donors' samples.

This clonotype was recorded at least ten times. The chain uses TRBV28 and TRBJ2-2; perhaps TRBD2 as D (6 bases). The V gene's germline CDR1 is MDHEN and CDR2 SYDVKM. V lost 7 bases and J lost 7, with 25 bases in between. This CDR3 has 17 residues. For the CDR3, the DNA is TGTGCCAGCATCCGAAAGGGGAGGACAAGGATGGGCGGGGAGCTGTTTTTT. This codes for CASIRKGRTRMGGELFF.

This clonotype was seen repeatedly, ten times or more. The chain combines TRBV19 with TRBJ1-5; TRBD1 might be the D (5 bases). CDR1 LNHDA and CDR2 SQIVND come from the germline V gene (reference sequence). The CDR3 consists of 19 residues. Trimming stripped 4 bases from V and 0 bases from J, with 22 bases between. The CDR3 nucleotides read TGTGCCAGTAGTACCCCGCAGGGAGCGGGAGGATATAGCAATCAGCCCCAGCATTTT. This encodes CASSTPQGAGGYSNQPQHF.

This sequence joins TRBV29-1 and TRBJ2-1; 12 nucleotides match TRBD1. The CDR3 totals 18 residues. Germline CDR1 is SQVTM and CDR2 is ANQGSEA. The trim removed 1 base at V and 3 bases at J, leaving 10 bases unmatched. The CDR3 spells CSVEGGTGGAIFYNEQFF. CDR3 sequence (DNA): TGCAGCGTTGAAGGGGGGACAGGGGGCGCGATTTTCTACAATGAGCAGTTCTTC.

This chain uses TRBV20-1 with TRBJ2-7, with 11 bases lining up with TRBD2. Germline CDR1 and CDR2: DFQATT and SNEGSKA (reference sequence). With V trimmed by 6 bases and J by 4 bases, 8 bases remained unmatched. This CDR3 spans 14 amino acids. CDR3 in DNA: TGCAGTGCACCATTAGCGGGAGGGTGGTACGAGCAGTACTTC. Translation gives CSAPLAGGWYEQYF.

In regard to this clonotype: One base away lies a much larger clone, so this may be a sequencing read error. V and J are TRBV20-1 and TRBJ1-3; maybe TRBD1 (6 bases). Germline V lookup: CDR1 DFQATT, CDR2 SNEGSKA (reference sequence). The CDR3 contains 14 residues. This chain's CDR3 is CSATQGSSGNAIYF. The DNA for the CDR3 is TGCAGTGCTACCCAGGGGAGCTCCGGAAACGCCATATATTTT.

This clonotype was picked up one time. This chain connects TRBV20-1 to TRBJ2-7, with a possible D match to TRBD2 (5 bases). V lost 0 bases, J lost 3 bases, and 12 bases lay in between. From germline, CDR1 is DFQATT and CDR2 SNEGSKA (reference sequence). The CDR3 loop spans 14 amino acids. The CDR3 coding sequence is TGCAGTGCTAGAGATATCGGGGTCGGCTACGAGCAGTACTTC. Its protein is CSARDIGVGYEQYF.

This clonotype was observed a handful of times. The V call is TRBV10-3, the J call TRBJ1-1, with 7 bases lining up with TRBD1. The CDR3 length is 15 residues. The V and J ends lost 4 bases and 4 bases, in that order; junction bases with no gene match: 9. CDR1 and CDR2 (germline): ENHRY, SYGVKD. CDR3 residues: CAISGSTGQTTEAFF. The CDR3 nucleotides are TGTGCCATCAGTGGTTCGACAGGGCAGACCACTGAAGCTTTCTTT.

This chain joins TRBV6-5 and TRBJ2-3; D may correspond to TRBD1 or TRBD2 (6 bases each). Germline loops: CDR1 MNHEY, CDR2 SVGAGI. The CDR3 is 16 residues long. Trimming took 0 bases from V and 3 from J, leaving 13 bases between them. As DNA, the CDR3 is TGTGCCAGCAGTTACTCGCGGCAGGGGAGGACAGATACGCAGTATTTT. As protein: CASSYSRQGRTDTQYF.

A note on this clonotype: Just one base apart from a much larger clone, this may be a read error. The chain links TRBV19 to TRBJ2-1; 11 bases agree with TRBD1. Germline V gives CDR1 LNHDA, CDR2 SQIVND (reference sequence). The length of the CDR3 is 15 residues. The CDR3 sequence: CASSIGTGGSNGQFF. The CDR3 nucleotides read TGTGCCAGTAGTATCGGGACAGGGGGGTCGAATGGGCAGTTCTTC.

This rearrangement joins TRBV7-9 to TRBJ1-1, with 7 bases lining up with TRBD1. Trimming took 5 bases from V and 0 from J; bases not matched to a gene: 6. The CDR3 has 15 residues. Germline V gives CDR1 SEHNR, CDR2 FQNEAQ (reference sequence). The CDR3 bases are TGTGCCAGCAGCGCACACGACAGGGTGAACACTGAAGCTTTCTTT. It is translated as CASSAHDRVNTEAFF.

This clonotype has more than one count but fewer than ten. The rearrangement links TRBV19 to TRBJ2-1, with D perhaps matching TRBD1 or TRBD2 (5 bases each). V lost 2 bases to trimming and J lost 7 bases, with 15 bases between them. Per the germline V gene, CDR1 is LNHDA and CDR2 is SQIVND (reference sequence). There are 15 residues in the CDR3. This CDR3 reads CASSIRTRGLNEQFF. The CDR3 DNA sequence: TGTGCCAGTAGTATACGTACCCGGGGCCTTAATGAGCAGTTCTTC. Looking up the rest from reference TRBV19 and TRBJ2-1 gives the full variable domain: DGGITQSPKYLFRKEGQNVTLSCEQNLNHDAMYWYRQDPGQGLRLIYYSQIVNDFQKGDIAEGYSVSREKKESFPLTVTSAQKNPTAFYLCASSIRTRGLNEQFFGPGTRLTVL.

By frequency in the sample, this clonotype is medium-sized. The chain carries TRBV7-4 and TRBJ2-7, with 7 bases lining up with TRBD1. The germline CDR1 and CDR2 sequences are SGHVT and SQSDAQ. This CDR3 is built from 17 residues. V dropped 0 bases and J dropped 5; count of bases not matched to a gene: 13. DNA for the CDR3: TGTGCCAGCAGCTTAGCCCCCATCGACAGGGAAGGAGACGAGCAGTACTTC. Protein product: CASSLAPIDREGDEQYF.

The chain recombines TRBV6-1 with TRBJ2-5, with 9 positions matching TRBD2. V shed 2 bases, J shed 5 bases, and the junction held 9 bases outside the gene matches. The V gene's germline CDR1 is MNHNS and CDR2 SASEGT. CDR3 length: 16 amino acids. In DNA, the CDR3 is TGTGCCAGCAGTGAAATAGGTAGCGGGGGATTGGAGACCCAGTACTTC. Protein: CASSEIGSGGLETQYF.

This clonotype was detected many times. The chain is built from TRBV5-1 and TRBJ1-2, with no clear D. CDR1 is SGHRS, CDR2 YFSETQ, per germline. V was shortened by 0 bases and J by 4 bases, with 10 bases between the two germline ends. The CDR3 is 14 amino acids. CDR3 sequence: CASSLDLGVYGYTF. The CDR3 DNA follows: TGCGCCAGCAGCTTGGATTTGGGCGTCTATGGCTACACCTTC.

This clonotype appeared many times. The chain uses TRBV9 and TRBJ2-2; TRBD1 aligns across 7 bases. Per germline, CDR1 SGDLS and CDR2 YYNGEE. V shed 2 bases, J shed 2 bases, and the junction held 6 bases outside the gene matches. The CDR3 is 16 residues long. The CDR3 coding sequence is TGTGCCAGCAGCGTGACCGGGACAGCCAACACCGGGGAGCTGTTTTTT. Encoded protein: CASSVTGTANTGELFF.

This clonotype was detected ten times or more. V gene TRBV12-3 or TRBV12-4 combines with J gene TRBJ2-3; possible D gene TRBD2, 7 bases. Deletions cut 2 bases from V and 4 bases from J, with 16 bases between. The CDR3 runs 16 residues. The CDR3 protein is CASSLRGGSVSDTQYF. The CDR3 DNA sequence: TGTGCCAGCAGTTTAAGGGGGGGCTCAGTGTCAGATACGCAGTATTTT.

This clonotype was seen at least ten times. V is TRBV27 and J is TRBJ2-6; 7 bases match TRBD1. Germline-derived CDR1 and CDR2 are MNHEY and SMNVEV (reference sequence). J lost 2 bases, V lost 4 bases, and 8 bases had no gene match. The CDR3 loop spans 17 amino acids. CDR3 in DNA: TGTGCCAGCAGTTCGGGACAGATACCCCCTGGGGCCAACGTCCTGACTTTC. This gives the protein CASSSGQIPPGANVLTF.

The chain employs TRBV5-1 and TRBJ2-6, with D uncertain. The V end lost 1 base, the J end lost 0 bases, and 2 bases lay between the germline ends. There are 14 residues in the CDR3. Looked up from germline, CDR1 is SGHRS and CDR2 is YFSETQ. The CDR3 protein is CASSLRSGANVLTF. The CDR3 DNA is TGCGCCAGCAGCTTGCGCTCTGGGGCCAACGTCCTGACTTTC.

Many counts were recorded for this clonotype. The chain couples TRBV6-1 to TRBJ2-2, with no clear D. Trimming shortened V by 7 bases and J by 6 bases, and 15 bases separated the two germline ends. The CDR3 totals 14 residues. The germline gives CDR1 MNHNS, CDR2 SASEGT. This CDR3 is CASITIVDAGELFF. CDR3 bases: TGTGCCAGCATCACAATCGTAGATGCCGGGGAGCTGTTTTTT.

At least ten counts were recorded for this clonotype. V is TRBV5-1 and J is TRBJ2-7, with TRBD2 identical over 14 bases. CDR1 SGHRS and CDR2 YFSETQ come from the germline V gene. V trimming: 4 bases; J trimming: 3 bases; junction bases outside the gene matches: 6. The CDR3 covers 16 residues. The CDR3 nucleotides are TGCGCCAGCAGCCCCGGGACTAGCGGGAGTCTCTACGAGCAGTACTTC. It codes for CASSPGTSGSLYEQYF.

This clonotype was seen at least ten times. This sequence joins TRBV6-6 and TRBJ1-3; D perhaps matches TRBD1 (6 bases). Germline V lookup: CDR1 MNHNY, CDR2 SVGAGI (reference sequence). The CDR3 has 12 amino acids. Trimming left V 4 bases short and J 8 bases short, with 9 bases between. The CDR3, as DNA: TGTGCCAGCAGTTCCTCAGGGGACACCATATATTTT. Translated, it gives CASSSSGDTIYF.